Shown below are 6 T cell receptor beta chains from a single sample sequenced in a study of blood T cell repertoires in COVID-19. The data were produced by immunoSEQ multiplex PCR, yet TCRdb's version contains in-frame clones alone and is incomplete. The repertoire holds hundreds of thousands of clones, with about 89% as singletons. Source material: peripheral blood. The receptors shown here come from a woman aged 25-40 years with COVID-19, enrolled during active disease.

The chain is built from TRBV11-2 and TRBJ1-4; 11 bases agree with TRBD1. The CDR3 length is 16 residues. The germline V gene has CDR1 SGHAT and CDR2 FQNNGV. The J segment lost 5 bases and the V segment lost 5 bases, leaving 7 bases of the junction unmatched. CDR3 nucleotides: TGTGCCAGCAGCCTCGGGACAGGGGGTTGGAATGAAAAACTGTTTTTT. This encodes CASSLGTGGWNEKLFF.

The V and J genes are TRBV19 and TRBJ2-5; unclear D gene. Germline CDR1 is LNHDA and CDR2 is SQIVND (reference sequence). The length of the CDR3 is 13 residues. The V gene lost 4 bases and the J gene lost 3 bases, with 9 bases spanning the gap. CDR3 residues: CASSNLDKETQYF. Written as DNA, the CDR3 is TGTGCCAGTAGTAATTTAGACAAAGAGACCCAGTACTTC.

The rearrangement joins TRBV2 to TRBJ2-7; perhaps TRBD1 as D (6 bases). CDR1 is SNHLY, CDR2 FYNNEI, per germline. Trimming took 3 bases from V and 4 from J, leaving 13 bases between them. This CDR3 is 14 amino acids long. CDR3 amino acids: CASSDLGHPYEQYF. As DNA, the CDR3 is TGTGCCAGCAGTGATCTGGGACACCCTTACGAGCAGTACTTC. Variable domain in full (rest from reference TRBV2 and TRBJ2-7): EPEVTQTPSHQVTQMGQEVILRCVPISNHLYFYWYRQILGQKVEFLVSFYNNEISEKSEIFDDQFSVERPDGSNFTLKIRSTKLEDSAMYFCASSDLGHPYEQYFGPGTRLTVT.

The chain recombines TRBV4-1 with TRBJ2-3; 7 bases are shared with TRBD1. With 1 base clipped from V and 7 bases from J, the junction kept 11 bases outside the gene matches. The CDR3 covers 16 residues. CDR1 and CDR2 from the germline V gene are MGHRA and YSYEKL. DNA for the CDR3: TGCGCCAGCAGCCAAGCTCCCGACAGGGTAAATAATACGCAGTATTTT. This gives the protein CASSQAPDRVNNTQYF.

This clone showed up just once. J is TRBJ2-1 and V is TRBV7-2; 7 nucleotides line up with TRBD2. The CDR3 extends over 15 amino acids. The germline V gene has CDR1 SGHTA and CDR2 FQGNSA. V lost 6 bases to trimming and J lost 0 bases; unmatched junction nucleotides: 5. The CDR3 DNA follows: TGTGCCAGCAGAGAAAGCGGGACCTCCTACAATGAGCAGTTCTTC. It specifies CASRESGTSYNEQFF.

The CDR3 nucleotides read TGTGCCAGTCTGACAGGGGGGAACACTGAAGCTTTCTTT. Amino acids: CASLTGGNTEAFF. The chain recombines TRBV12-3 or TRBV12-4 with TRBJ1-1, with 9 bases fitting TRBD1. V lost 9 bases and J lost 1; bases outside the gene matches: 3. The CDR3 has 13 amino acids.